Presented here are 10 T cell receptor beta chains from one specimen sequenced in a study of T cells after yellow fever vaccination. TCRdb reprocessed the 5' RACE reads with MiXCR, giving one entry per CDR3 protein. The sample consists of around 320,000 distinct CDR3 sequences, about 10% of them appearing once. The sample in question was CD4+ T cells sorted from PBMCs, obtained 5 days after the yellow fever booster vaccination. Receptors originate from a man younger than 35 who received the YFV17D yellow fever vaccine.

V is TRBV7-9 and J is TRBJ2-3; 7 bases fit TRBD2. Losses at the gene ends were 5 bases for V and 2 bases for J; bases not matched to a gene: 10. The germline V gene encodes CDR1 SEHNR and CDR2 FQNEAQ (reference sequence). The CDR3 consists of 16 residues. The CDR3: CASSPTSARPTDTQYF. The CDR3 region has the DNA TGTGCCAGCAGCCCTACTAGCGCCCGCCCCACAGATACGCAGTATTTT.

This clonotype was observed a handful of times. This sequence joins TRBV10-3 and TRBJ2-7, with D unresolved. V was shortened by 8 bases and J by 5 bases, with 4 bases between the two germline ends. From germline, CDR1 is ENHRY and CDR2 SYGVKD. This CDR3 region has 9 residues. This CDR3 reads CAIGNEQYF. The CDR3 nucleotides are TGTGCCATCGGGAACGAGCAGTACTTC.

A few counts support this clonotype. The chain recombines TRBV6-6 with TRBJ1-6; a weak D match, TRBD1 (5 bases). V dropped 8 bases and J dropped 8 bases, with 10 bases sitting between them. In germline, CDR1 is MNHNY, CDR2 SVGAGI (reference sequence). The CDR3 is made up of 12 amino acids. In DNA form, the CDR3 reads TGTGCCAGCCGGGACGGCGATTCACCCCTCCACTTT. Translation gives CASRDGDSPLHF.

The chain joins TRBV11-2 to TRBJ2-2, with 7 nucleotides matching TRBD2. The CDR3 loop spans 16 amino acids. Losses at the gene ends were 6 bases for V and 5 bases for J; bases not matched to a gene: 12. CDR1 is SGHAT and CDR2 is FQNNGV in the germline V gene. The CDR3 sequence is CASRFLMRGWTGELFF. The CDR3 nucleotides read TGTGCCAGCAGGTTCCTGATGCGGGGGTGGACCGGGGAGCTGTTTTTT.

The chain recombines TRBV12-3 or TRBV12-4 with TRBJ2-7, with 10 bases matching TRBD2. The junction had 6 bases not matched to a gene; V was cut back by 6 bases and J by 1 base. The length of the CDR3 is 15 residues. The CDR3 spells CASRRASGGSYEQYF. CDR3 nucleotides: TGTGCCAGCAGACGAGCTAGCGGGGGTTCCTACGAGCAGTACTTC.

The genes are TRBV7-2 and TRBJ2-1, with D tentatively TRBD2 (6 bases). Trimming left V 6 bases short and J 5 bases short, with 14 bases between. The CDR3 covers 14 residues. Germline-derived CDR1 and CDR2 are SGHTA and FQGNSA. Written as DNA, the CDR3 is TGTGCCAGCAGGGACGGGAGTCCCCACAATGAGCAGTTCTTC. Its protein is CASRDGSPHNEQFF.

This rearrangement joins TRBV29-1 to TRBJ1-2, with D unresolved. This CDR3 comprises 13 residues. Germline values: CDR1 SQVTM, CDR2 ANQGSEA. V was shortened by 4 bases and J by 3 bases, with 12 bases between the two germline ends. The CDR3 sequence is CSVVLGADYGYTF. The CDR3 DNA follows: TGCAGCGTTGTGTTGGGCGCGGACTATGGCTACACCTTC.

This clonotype showed up just a few times. J is TRBJ1-5 and V is TRBV12-3 or TRBV12-4; weak D call: TRBD1 (5 bases). The CDR3 is 15 residues long. The V end lost 3 bases, the J end lost 0 bases, and 9 bases lay between the germline ends. The CDR3 coding sequence is TGTGCCAGCAGTTTGGGGACTTATAGCAATCAGCCCCAGCATTTT. This encodes CASSLGTYSNQPQHF.

The J gene is TRBJ1-2, the V gene TRBV7-3, with 7 bases matching TRBD1. Germline trimming cut 5 bases from V and 6 bases from J; bases unmatched to any gene: 9. The CDR3 spans 14 residues. The germline CDR1 and CDR2 sequences are SGHTA and FQGTGA. The CDR3 region is CASSPAHRGNGYTF. The CDR3 DNA reads as TGTGCCAGCAGCCCGGCCCACAGGGGCAATGGCTACACCTTC. The variable domain in full, with the rest retrieved from reference TRBV7-3 and TRBJ1-2, is GAGVSQTPSNKVTEKGKYVELRCDPISGHTALYWYRQSLGQGPEFLIYFQGTGAADDSGLPNDRFFAVRPEGSVSTLKIQRTERGDSAVYLCASSPAHRGNGYTFGSGTRLTVV.

This clonotype was found a few times. V is TRBV7-2 and J is TRBJ2-3; D might be TRBD2 (6 bases). The germline CDR1 and CDR2 sequences are SGHTA and FQGNSA. Trimming stripped 5 bases from V and 5 bases from J, with 17 bases between. The CDR3 loop spans 15 amino acids. The CDR3 here is CASSPGGRPGDTQYF. CDR3 bases: TGTGCCAGCAGCCCCGGGGGACGTCCCGGAGATACGCAGTATTTT.